Detailed here is one T cell receptor (beta chain). Data came from immunoSEQ multiplex PCR; TCRdb stores just in-frame clones and leaves some out. The sample gives 30,000 to 50,000 clones, roughly 89% of which show up once; 0.5% to 0.65% is in the top ten. These data originate in a study of OX40 agonist ivuxolimab in advanced cancers. CDR3 length equals 15 residues. Trimming shortened V by 0 bases and J by 5 bases, and 11 bases separated the two germline ends. From germline, CDR1 is MNHNY and CDR2 SVGAGI (reference sequence). This chain uses TRBV6-6 with TRBJ2-1; the D call may be TRBD1 or TRBD2 (5 bases each). The sequencing here drew on CD4+ or CD8+ T cells sorted from blood, taken in a trial of the OX40 agonist ivuxolimab. This sequence was found in an adult with an advanced solid tumor such as melanoma, head and neck, liver or kidney cancer. CDR3 region: CASSYSEWGNNEQFF. The CDR3 coding sequence is TGTGCCAGCAGTTACTCGGAGTGGGGGAACAATGAGCAGTTCTTC.